Sequencing of this T cell receptor beta chain was carried out in a study of post-analysis software for immune sequencing data (dated by TCRdb to the mid-2010s). About the investigation overall: Disease courses on record covered relapsing-remitting, secondary progressive and progressive-relapsing multiple sclerosis, though some patients had no subtype annotation. The patient repertoires were compared against roughly 12 previously published healthy control repertoires obtained from donors aged about 6 to 25 years. A subset of samples was prepared in parallel using single-end sample barcoding, then pooled and co-amplified after Illumina adapter ligation.

Libraries were prepared through PCR. TCRdb shows the sequencer as Illumina HiSeq 2500. Unique molecular identifiers were incorporated into TCR beta cDNA libraries to reduce PCR and sequencing biases. About 0.5 million cDNA molecules were obtained for every 1 to 10 million input T cells, so each molecule roughly corresponded to one T cell. The patient libraries were prepared and sequenced with the same protocol used for the earlier healthy control dataset. Samples belonging to the same batch were prepared together, multiplexed and sequenced on a shared HiSeq lane. Per the authors' processing: MIGEC handled the raw barcoded reads, throwing out single-read molecular identifier groups before consensus assembly and CDR3 extraction. Clonotype tables were post-analysed with VDJtools, normalizing diversity by down-sampling all datasets to the smallest sample size. To correct batch-related cross-sample contamination, repertoire overlap clustering matched CDR3 amino acid sequences but not nucleotide sequences. TCRdb trimmed public reads at Q25 via fastp, called clones via MiXCR and kept in-frame beta chains. Duplicate CDR3 protein sequences are folded into a single record with the most common DNA and genes. TCRdb's processing, not the authors' own work, is the source of the V and J calls. Within this sample are 750,000 to 950,000 distinct CDR3 sequences, with roughly half of them counted one time only. 4.6% of the sample is held by the ten biggest clonotypes.

At the junction V is shortened by 7 bases and J by 5 bases, with 21 bases in between. From a lookup of the germline V gene (reference sequence), CDR1 and CDR2 are SEHNR and FQNEAQ. Inclusive of the bounding cysteine and phenylalanine, the CDR3 is 16 residues long. Only the CDR3 region is kept as DNA, spanning 48 bases read in frame from base 1. For this clonotype: The clone's antigen remains unknown. Base qualities are not provided; no much larger clone lies one nucleotide away.

To demonstrate the VDJtools post-analysis software, the study profiled TCR beta repertoires from the peripheral blood of about 13 young patients with multiple sclerosis. Multiple sclerosis patients were children and adolescents aged about 6 to 17 years. The research as a whole found: Significantly higher frequencies in patients than in controls were found for five TRBV segments, including TRBV5-6, TRBV5-1 and TRBV20-1. The control group was slightly older than the multiple sclerosis patient group. When samples were clustered directly using the F measure, samples prepared in the same batch co-clustered strongly, which prompted a batch-effect correction. Significantly lower normalized Chao1 diversity was found in multiple sclerosis patients than in controls, suggesting substantial peripheral T-cell clonal expansion.

This clonotype was sampled from a girl aged 5 to 17 with multiple sclerosis. Sample: blood. The rearranged segments are TRBV7-9 and TRBJ2-1; the D gene is possibly TRBD2, with 5 bases matching. The DNA is as follows: TGTGCCAGCATCCCCCCGAGGGTCTCCGCGGACAATGAGCAGTTCTTC. It specifies CASIPPRVSADNEQFF. Reference TRBV7-9 and TRBJ2-1 proteins supply the regions before and after the CDR3; the full variable domain is: DTGVSQNPRHKITKRGQNVTFRCDPISEHNRLYWYRQTLGQGPEFLTYFQNEAQLEKSRLLSDRFSAERPKGSFSTLEIQRTEQGDSAMYLCASIPPRVSADNEQFFGPGTRLTVL.